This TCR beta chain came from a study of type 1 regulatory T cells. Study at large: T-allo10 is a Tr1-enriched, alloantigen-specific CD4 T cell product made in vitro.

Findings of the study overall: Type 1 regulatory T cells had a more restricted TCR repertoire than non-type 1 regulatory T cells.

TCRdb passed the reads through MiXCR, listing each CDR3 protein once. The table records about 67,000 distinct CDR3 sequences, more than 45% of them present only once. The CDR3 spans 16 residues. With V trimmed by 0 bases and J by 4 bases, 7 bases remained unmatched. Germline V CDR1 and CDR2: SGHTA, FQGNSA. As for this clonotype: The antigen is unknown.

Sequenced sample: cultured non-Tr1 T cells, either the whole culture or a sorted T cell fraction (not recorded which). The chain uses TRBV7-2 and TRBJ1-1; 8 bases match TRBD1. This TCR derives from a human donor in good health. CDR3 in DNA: TGTGCCAGCAGCTTAGCCACCGGACAGGGCTCCACTGAAGCTTTCTTT. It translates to CASSLATGQGSTEAFF.